This T cell receptor (beta chain) was sequenced for a study of blood T cell repertoires in COVID-19. Study context: Some COVID-19 samples were acute and others convalescent; all came from the United States, Italy and Spain. The cDNA or gDNA used as material had been derived from T cells, B-cell-depleted T cells, or PBMCs.

V was shortened by 1 base and J by 0 bases, with 13 bases between the two germline ends. CDR1 LNHDA and CDR2 SQIVND come from the germline V gene (reference sequence). The CDR3 length is 17 residues. Methods used by the authors: Estimated nucleated cell counts came from reference gene primer amplification. Assay: immunoSEQ multiplex PCR; the TCRdb copy retains only in-frame clones and omits some. The V and J calls and the clone size are those of that table, but D and trimming were determined from the DNA. This table has 200,000 to 250,000 clones, 88% appearing once. The source is a woman aged 40 to 50 who had recovered from COVID-19. The chain employs TRBV19 and TRBJ2-4; D may be TRBD1 (5 bases). Sequencing was carried out using peripheral blood. The DNA of the CDR3 is TGTGCCAGTAGTATAGTCGGACACCCACTAGCCAAAAACATTCAGTACTTC. This translates into CASSIVGHPLAKNIQYF.